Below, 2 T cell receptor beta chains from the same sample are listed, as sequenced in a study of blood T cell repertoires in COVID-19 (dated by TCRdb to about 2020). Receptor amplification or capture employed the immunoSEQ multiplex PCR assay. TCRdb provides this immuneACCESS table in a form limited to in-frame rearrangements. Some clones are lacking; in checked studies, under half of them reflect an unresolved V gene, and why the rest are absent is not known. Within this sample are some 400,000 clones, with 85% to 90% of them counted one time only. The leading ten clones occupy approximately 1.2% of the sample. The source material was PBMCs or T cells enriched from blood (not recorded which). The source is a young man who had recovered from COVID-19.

CDR3 sequence reads: CASSSQGVTGNTIYF. The CDR3 DNA is TGCGCCAGCAGCTCACAGGGAGTGACTGGAAACACCATATATTTT. The rearrangement uses TRBV5-1 and TRBJ1-3; possibly TRBD1 for D (6 bases). This CDR3 contains 15 residues. Between the trimmed V and J ends, which lost 3 bases and 2 bases, there was a span of 12 bases. CDR1 and CDR2 from the germline V gene are SGHRS and YFSETQ.

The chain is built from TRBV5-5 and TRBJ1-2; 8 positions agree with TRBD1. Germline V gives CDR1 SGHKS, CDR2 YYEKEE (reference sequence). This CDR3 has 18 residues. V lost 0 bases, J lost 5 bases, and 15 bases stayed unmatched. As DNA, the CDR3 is TGTGCCAGCAGCTTGGTTTCGACAGGGGCCGCTCGAACATATGGCTACACCTTC. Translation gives CASSLVSTGAARTYGYTF.